This T cell receptor (beta chain) was observed in a study of Ad26.COV2.S vaccination and SARS-CoV-2 variants. Germline values: CDR1 WNHNN, CDR2 SYGVQD (reference sequence). Trimming left V 4 bases short and J 2 bases short, with 9 bases between. The CDR3 covers 13 residues. Treatment specified: roughly 20 received Ad26.COV2.S at low or high dose, single or two shots; about 5 received placebo; per-sample allocation not given. Sampling occurred on day 63 after the first vaccine or placebo injection. Repertoires were generated with immunoSEQ multiplex PCR, while TCRdb's copy carries only in-frame clones and drops some. Among about 350,000 clones listed, 88% were seen once.

The V call is TRBV10-1, the J call TRBJ2-7; D gene unclear. The material was peripheral blood, obtained in a trial of Ad26.COV2.S vaccine versus placebo. The sequence was collected from a person aged 18-60 years who received the Ad26.COV2.S COVID-19 vaccine or a placebo. This CDR3 is CASSAVPPYEQYF. The DNA for the CDR3 is TGCGCCAGCAGTGCCGTACCCCCCTACGAGCAGTACTTC.